The sequence of this T cell receptor (beta chain) was determined in a study of blood T cell repertoires in COVID-19. About the study: The United States, Italy and Spain supplied acute and convalescent COVID-19 samples. The analysed material was cDNA or gDNA that came from T cells, B-cell-depleted T cells, or PBMCs.

Authors' analysis steps: Amplification of reference gene primers provided the estimated nucleated cell counts. Only in-frame clones appear in the TCRdb table, and some are missing; sequencing was by immunoSEQ multiplex PCR. The V and J calls and clone size are taken from that table; D and trimming were inferred from the DNA. The table lists over 110,000 clones, approximately 90% of them singletons, with 28% in the top ten. The material sequenced was peripheral blood. The receptor was derived from a human donor in a cohort sampled during active COVID-19.

For the CDR3, the DNA is TGTGCCAGCACTGCGGACAGGGCCTACAATGAGCAGTTCTTC. Protein sequence: CASTADRAYNEQFF. V usage is TRBV6-5 and J usage is TRBJ2-1; 8 nucleotides match TRBD1. V was clipped by 7 bases and J by 2 bases; unmatched bases: 4. Germline V lookup: CDR1 MNHEY, CDR2 SVGAGI. This CDR3 is built from 14 residues.